The rows below give T cell receptor beta chains drawn from one sample of a study of monozygotic twins with inflammatory bowel disease. From the 5' RACE reads, TCRdb lists one entry per CDR3 protein and no DNA. The ten most abundant clones cover 2.4% of a sample with hundreds of thousands of distinct CDR3 sequences. Sequenced material: blood. These receptors were obtained from a human donor with ulcerative colitis or Crohn's disease, or a healthy co-twin of an affected twin (not recorded which). Each CDR3 is given with its conserved first and last residue. Each record gives: V gene, J gene, CDR3 protein.

v_call: TRBV7-2; j_call: TRBJ1-5; cdr3_aa: CASSPGPELPQHF
v_call: TRBV6-6; j_call: TRBJ2-2; cdr3_aa: CASIGPNTGELFF
v_call: TRBV14; j_call: TRBJ1-4; cdr3_aa: CASSQEIGLGEKLFF
v_call: TRBV11-1; j_call: TRBJ2-5; cdr3_aa: CASSLRGGGPLGQETQYF
v_call: TRBV2; j_call: TRBJ1-1; cdr3_aa: CASNTQGGTEAFF
v_call: TRBV7-3; j_call: TRBJ2-2; cdr3_aa: CASSLIGPNTGELFF
v_call: TRBV10-3; j_call: TRBJ2-5; cdr3_aa: CAVSQGSGETQYF
v_call: TRBV4-1; j_call: TRBJ2-1; cdr3_aa: CASSQGPTSSVGEQFF
v_call: TRBV3-1; j_call: TRBJ2-1; cdr3_aa: CASSQEGSSYNEQFF
v_call: TRBV7-2; j_call: TRBJ2-3; cdr3_aa: CASTGEGGDTQYF
v_call: TRBV5-5; j_call: TRBJ2-2; cdr3_aa: CASSSRTGKNTGELFF
v_call: TRBV5-1; j_call: TRBJ2-7; cdr3_aa: CASREGLADSYEQYF
v_call: TRBV20-1; j_call: TRBJ2-1; cdr3_aa: CSAPASPSYNEQFF
v_call: TRBV27; j_call: TRBJ1-5; cdr3_aa: CASAGTGGYQPQHF
v_call: TRBV3-1; j_call: TRBJ2-7; cdr3_aa: CASSQGEYRLTYEQYF
v_call: TRBV3-1; j_call: TRBJ2-3; cdr3_aa: CASSYPSGGTDTQYF
v_call: TRBV5-1; j_call: TRBJ1-2; cdr3_aa: CASSLSDRDQRSYGYTF
v_call: TRBV20-1; j_call: TRBJ2-7; cdr3_aa: CSARNQYEQYF
v_call: TRBV4-1; j_call: TRBJ2-5; cdr3_aa: CASSQEFLTGGLRETQYF
v_call: TRBV27; j_call: TRBJ1-4; cdr3_aa: CASSPYDGSNEKLFF
v_call: TRBV5-1; j_call: TRBJ2-3; cdr3_aa: CASSLEIAPTDTQYF
v_call: TRBV2; j_call: TRBJ1-1; cdr3_aa: CASQDSGRAGNTEAFF
v_call: TRBV28; j_call: TRBJ1-6; cdr3_aa: CASSWTGSSYNSPLHF
v_call: TRBV7-3; j_call: TRBJ2-3; cdr3_aa: CASSLANMGIGESDTQYF
v_call: TRBV19; j_call: TRBJ1-1; cdr3_aa: CASTPLGSLNTEAFF
v_call: TRBV5-1; j_call: TRBJ1-1; cdr3_aa: CASSIQGSDTEAFF
v_call: TRBV5-1; j_call: TRBJ1-1; cdr3_aa: CASKVWPVNTEAFF
v_call: TRBV9; j_call: TRBJ1-1; cdr3_aa: CASSSRTGANTEAFF
v_call: TRBV27; j_call: TRBJ1-1; cdr3_aa: CASRIGGTEAFF
v_call: TRBV5-5; j_call: TRBJ2-2; cdr3_aa: CASSRFTTGANTGELFF
v_call: TRBV20-1; j_call: TRBJ2-5; cdr3_aa: CSARTSGAQETQYF
v_call: TRBV24-1; j_call: TRBJ2-3; cdr3_aa: CATNQGPPTDTQYF
v_call: TRBV14; j_call: TRBJ1-1; cdr3_aa: CASSLYGSRTEAFF
v_call: TRBV28; j_call: TRBJ2-7; cdr3_aa: CASSPHYEQYF
v_call: TRBV7-9; j_call: TRBJ2-5; cdr3_aa: CASSPGGRETQYF
v_call: TRBV10-3; j_call: TRBJ2-7; cdr3_aa: CAISEWQSSYEQYF
v_call: TRBV15; j_call: TRBJ2-1; cdr3_aa: CATSRDSFNNEQFF
v_call: TRBV27; j_call: TRBJ2-2; cdr3_aa: CASGRNTGELFF
v_call: TRBV25-1; j_call: TRBJ2-3; cdr3_aa: CASSVPGTDTQYF
v_call: TRBV12-3/TRBV12-4; j_call: TRBJ1-6; cdr3_aa: CASSLGQGAGVSPLHF
v_call: TRBV29-1; j_call: TRBJ1-1; cdr3_aa: CSVEDTTEAFF
v_call: TRBV20-1; j_call: TRBJ2-7; cdr3_aa: CSARFPRDRGNYEQYF
v_call: TRBV10-3; j_call: TRBJ2-1; cdr3_aa: CAISVVGTSRSSYNEQFF
v_call: TRBV20-1; j_call: TRBJ1-1; cdr3_aa: CSARERRGTEAFF
v_call: TRBV5-6; j_call: TRBJ2-3; cdr3_aa: CASSLKSGGSTDTQYF
v_call: TRBV14; j_call: TRBJ1-1; cdr3_aa: CASSQAWTGGSATEAFF
v_call: TRBV5-1; j_call: TRBJ2-3; cdr3_aa: CASSLGGVTDTQYF
v_call: TRBV2; j_call: TRBJ2-7; cdr3_aa: CASSVGLSGYEQYF
v_call: TRBV29-1; j_call: TRBJ2-7; cdr3_aa: CSVGGWGGSYEQYF
v_call: TRBV30; j_call: TRBJ1-5; cdr3_aa: CAWSVSGNQPQHF
v_call: TRBV20-1; j_call: TRBJ2-5; cdr3_aa: CSASSGPRETQYF
v_call: TRBV28; j_call: TRBJ2-2; cdr3_aa: CASKNHPHANTGELFF
v_call: TRBV28; j_call: TRBJ2-3; cdr3_aa: CASSPLRLALSTDTQYF
v_call: TRBV4-2; j_call: TRBJ2-5; cdr3_aa: CASSQAIASLQETQYF
v_call: TRBV5-1; j_call: TRBJ2-2; cdr3_aa: CASSLALTSGTGELFF